One TCR beta chain is described in this entry. Its antigen is not known. This record belongs to a study of cytomegalovirus exposure and HLA in healthy donors. Researchers ran the PCR with 60 Vbeta and 13 Jbeta primers. Clones were read by immunoSEQ multiplex PCR, and TCRdb kept only the in-frame ones, dropping some. This sample has fewer than 250,000 clones, with approximately 70% found just once. Study-wide results and limits: Later work showed greater clonal expansion in HLA-associated TCR beta chains than in equally common others. The listing of some 170 TCR beta chains classed them as cytomegalovirus-associated.

The CDR3 has 15 residues. V trimming: 5 bases; J trimming: 2 bases; junction bases outside the gene matches: 7. Germline assignment: CDR1 SGHAT and CDR2 FQNNGV. The sample consisted of PBMCs. The sequence was obtained from a woman in her 30s in good health and CMV-seropositive. The chain has TRBV11-2 and TRBJ2-5; 8 bases agree with TRBD2. The CDR3 region has the DNA TGTGCCAGCAGCACCGCTAGCGGGCTTCAAGAGACCCAGTACTTC. This codes for CASSTASGLQETQYF.